The 17 T cell receptor beta chains presented below share a single source sample, sequenced in a study of a mutant IDH1 vaccine in newly diagnosed glioma. The time point denotes: week 23, last vaccination. In the vaccine, a single dose held 300 ug of the mutant IDH1 20-mer peptide, along with topical imiquimod. TCRdb's table, derived via immunoSEQ multiplex PCR, lists solely in-frame clones and lacks some. The sample contains 58,000 or so clones, around 86% of which appear only once. These receptors' antigens are unknown. Sequences were derived from PBMCs, sampled from a glioma patient whose treatment included an IDH1 peptide vaccine. All receptors derive from a middle-aged man with glioma.

A remark on this clone: Other DNA sequences in this specimen translate into the identical CDR3. This chain's CDR3 is CASSVGLAGRVTGGRTGELFF. The CDR3 nucleotides read TGTGCCAGCAGCGTAGGATTGGCGGGTCGGGTGACGGGGGGGCGGACCGGGGAGCTGTTTTTT. The chain employs TRBV9 and TRBJ2-2, with 8 positions matching TRBD2. V trimming: 0 bases; J trimming: 5 bases; junction bases outside the gene matches: 21. Germline CDR1 SGDLS, CDR2 YYNGEE. This CDR3 comprises 21 residues. The full variable domain, its missing parts supplied by reference TRBV9 and TRBJ2-2, is DSGVTQTPKHLITATGQRVTLRCSPRSGDLSVYWYQQSLDQGLQFLIQYYNGEERAKGNILERFSAQQFPDLHSELNLSSLELGDSALYFCASSVGLAGRVTGGRTGELFFGEGSRLTVL.

CDR3 region: CSVYSTPGASGNTIYF. The CDR3 nucleotides read TGCAGCGTTTACTCGACCCCAGGGGCCTCTGGAAACACCATATATTTT. The gene calls are TRBV29-1 and TRBJ1-3; a weak D match, TRBD1 (6 bases). Germline CDR1 and CDR2: SQVTM and ANQGSEA. The CDR3 length is 16 residues. V was cut by 5 bases and J by 0 bases, with 17 bases left in between.

In this sample, this clone turned up once. This chain joins TRBV6-6 and TRBJ1-2, with TRBD1 matching over 8 bases. V dropped 2 bases and J dropped 8; count of bases not matched to a gene: 7. CDR3 length: 14 residues. Per germline, CDR1 MNHNY and CDR2 SVGAGI (reference sequence). CDR3: CASSYTETGGGYTF. The CDR3 DNA is TGTGCCAGCAGTTACACGGAAACAGGGGGAGGCTACACCTTC.

This chain joins TRBV7-9 and TRBJ2-7, with TRBD1 matching 9 bases. CDR1 SEHNR and CDR2 FQNEAQ come from the germline V gene (reference sequence). The CDR3 has 14 residues. With V trimmed by 7 bases and J by 3 bases, 7 bases remained unmatched. The CDR3 loop reads CASTRGDRDYEQYF. The CDR3 DNA reads TGTGCCAGCACCCGAGGGGACAGGGACTACGAGCAGTACTTC.

This clone is a singleton in its sample. Other DNA sequences in this specimen translate into the identical CDR3. The chain couples TRBV19 to TRBJ2-7; TRBD1 might be the D (5 bases). CDR3 length equals 13 residues. Germline CDR1 is LNHDA and CDR2 is SQIVND (reference sequence). V lost 2 bases and J 1 base, leaving 6 bases between the germline ends. The CDR3 reads CASSIQGSYEQYF. The CDR3, as DNA: TGTGCCAGTAGTATACAGGGTTCCTACGAGCAGTACTTC.

This clone has only one observation. The chain combines TRBV7-2 with TRBJ1-2; 8 nucleotides match TRBD1. Per germline, CDR1 SGHTA and CDR2 FQGNSA. J gave up 4 bases and V 4 bases, and 8 bases lay outside the gene matches. The CDR3 totals 15 residues. Here the CDR3 reads CASSSRGRSIYGYTF. DNA for the CDR3: TGTGCCAGCAGCTCCAGGGGGCGGTCAATCTATGGCTACACCTTC.

This chain links TRBV5-6 with TRBJ1-5; no clear D. V lost 0 bases to trimming and J lost 4 bases, with 8 bases between them. The CDR3 sequence is 14 residues long. Per germline, CDR1 SGHDT and CDR2 YYEEEE. The chain's CDR3 is CASSLAQVNQPQHF. The CDR3, as DNA: TGTGCCAGCAGCTTGGCTCAGGTTAATCAGCCCCAGCATTTT.

The J gene is TRBJ1-2, the V gene TRBV29-1, with TRBD1 identical over 10 bases. The CDR3 extends over 13 amino acids. Per germline, CDR1 SQVTM and CDR2 ANQGSEA. The junction had 8 bases not matched to a gene; V was cut back by 6 bases and J by 7 bases. CDR3 loop: CSVAGTGVVGYTF. CDR3 coding DNA: TGCAGCGTCGCCGGGACAGGGGTCGTTGGCTACACCTTC.

The chain uses TRBV19 and TRBJ1-4, with D tentatively TRBD1 (6 bases). Trimming pared 8 bases from V and 4 bases from J, leaving 11 bases between. The length of the CDR3 is 13 residues. Germline V gene lookup returns CDR1 LNHDA and CDR2 SQIVND (reference sequence). In nucleotides, the CDR3 is TGTGCCAGTTTGGACAGATTTAATGAAAAACTGTTTTTT. It encodes CASLDRFNEKLFF.

The chain recombines TRBV2 with TRBJ2-1, with no clear D. V was clipped by 6 bases and J by 2 bases, with 14 bases between them. This CDR3 contains 15 residues. Germline V gene sequence: CDR1 SNHLY, CDR2 FYNNEI. CDR3 sequence: CASSRLTPTYNEQFF. The CDR3 DNA follows: TGTGCCAGCAGCAGACTGACTCCGACCTACAATGAGCAGTTCTTC.

The chain recombines TRBV27 with TRBJ2-5, with D unclear. V shed 7 bases and J shed 4 bases, with 16 bases lying between them. CDR1 MNHEY and CDR2 SMNVEV come from the germline V gene (reference sequence). This CDR3 comprises 14 residues. In nucleotides, the CDR3 is TGTGCCAGCAACCCCGACGGAACCGGAGAGACCCAGTACTTC. Its translation is CASNPDGTGETQYF.

The chain carries TRBV7-3 and TRBJ2-7; the match to TRBD2 covers 11 bases. Germline V gives CDR1 SGHTA, CDR2 FQGTGA. The junction had 8 bases not matched to a gene; V was cut back by 1 base and J by 3 bases. CDR3 length: 17 residues. The CDR3 here is CASSLKGVTSGNYEQYF. Written as DNA, the CDR3 is TGTGCCAGCAGCTTAAAGGGAGTGACTAGCGGGAACTACGAGCAGTACTTC.

The rearrangement joins TRBV28 to TRBJ2-4; D perhaps matches TRBD1 (5 bases). The length of the CDR3 is 13 residues. Germline-derived CDR1 and CDR2 are MDHEN and SYDVKM. V lost 6 bases and J 6 bases, leaving 12 bases between the germline ends. For the CDR3, the DNA is TGTGCCAGCAGCCTGGGGCAGGGAAACATTCAGTACTTC. This codes for CASSLGQGNIQYF.

V gene TRBV7-9 combines with J gene TRBJ2-3; 8 bases line up with TRBD2. There are 15 residues in the CDR3. Trimming at V came to 3 bases and at J to 4 bases, leaving 6 bases not matched to a gene. Germline V gives CDR1 SEHNR, CDR2 FQNEAQ (reference sequence). CDR3 bases: TGTGCCAGCAGCTTCAGCGGGAGAGGATCAGATACGCAGTATTTT. Translated, it gives CASSFSGRGSDTQYF.

This rearrangement joins TRBV5-1 to TRBJ2-7; no definite D call. V was pared by 1 base and J by 0 bases, with 11 bases between. The length of the CDR3 is 15 residues. Germline lookup yields CDR1 SGHRS and CDR2 YFSETQ. The CDR3 spells CASSLSVVGSYEQYF. CDR3 DNA sequence: TGCGCCAGCAGCTTGAGCGTTGTGGGCTCCTACGAGCAGTACTTC. The full variable domain, completed using reference TRBV5-1 and TRBJ2-7, is KAGVTQTPRYLIKTRGQQVTLSCSPISGHRSVSWYQQTPGQGLQFLFEYFSETQRNKGNFPGRFSGRQFSNSRSEMNVSTLELGDSALYLCASSLSVVGSYEQYFGPGTRLTVT.

This chain links TRBV7-2 with TRBJ2-7; 12 bases map to TRBD2. Germline V CDR1 and CDR2: SGHTA, FQGNSA. The junction had 7 bases not matched to a gene; V was cut back by 4 bases and J by 0 bases. The CDR3 runs 17 residues. CDR3 in amino acids: CASSSIPTSGSSYEQYF. The CDR3 DNA is TGTGCCAGCAGCTCAATTCCGACTAGCGGGAGCTCCTACGAGCAGTACTTC.

This clone was detected only a few times. The chain is built from TRBV27 and TRBJ1-4; no clear D. V lost 4 bases and J 10 bases, leaving 19 bases between the germline ends. This CDR3 is built from 15 residues. The germline V gene has CDR1 MNHEY and CDR2 SMNVEV (reference sequence). The CDR3 region has the DNA TGTGCCAGCAGTTACTTAGGGCCAACGAGAGGAAAACTGTTTTTT. It translates to CASSYLGPTRGKLFF.